This is a list of T cell receptor beta chains from one sample in a study of cytotoxic CD8 clonotypes in ibrutinib-treated CLL. TCRdb's copy holds only in-frame clones and misses some; the assay was immunoSEQ multiplex PCR. The sample holds over 65,000 clones, around 68% seen once. Sequenced here: PBMCs, sampled after 12 months of ibrutinib treatment. The source of these receptors is a human donor with chronic lymphocytic leukemia. CDR3s leave out the opening cysteine and the closing phenylalanine or tryptophan. Fields, in order: V gene, J gene, CDR3 protein.

>TRBV2|TRBJ1-5
ASHSLSNQPQH
>TRBV19|TRBJ2-2
ASSKMGLHQNTGELF
>TRBV4-2|TRBJ1-2
ASSQVAYGYT
>TRBV5-6|TRBJ2-3
ATRSRTSTDTQY
>TRBV6-1|TRBJ2-5
ASKETGWLGETQY
>TRBV4-3|TRBJ1-1
ASSRTGTGTEAF
>TRBV27|TRBJ2-5
ASSWLAGGRETQY
>TRBV5-1|TRBJ1-4
ASSLEGSGEKLF
>TRBV18|TRBJ2-1
ASSPGQGYNEQF
>TRBV9|TRBJ1-4
ASSVDLGDNEKLF
>TRBV2|TRBJ2-7
ASSEGRTGRWYEQY
>TRBV9|TRBJ1-5
ASSVDEGAGQPQH
>TRBV7-8|TRBJ2-7
ASSPGGTGYEQY
>TRBV5-4|TRBJ2-5
ASSGTLSSRETQY
>TRBV6-1|TRBJ1-6
ASSERRVASSYNSPLH
>TRBV7-3|TRBJ2-5
ASSLSGETQY
>TRBV2|TRBJ2-7
ASSEVRSYEQY
>TRBV9|TRBJ1-2
ASSVEGPIPV
>TRBV5-4|TRBJ1-1
ASSPPTGLNTEAF
>TRBV5-6|TRBJ2-3
ASSATDTQY
>TRBV9|TRBJ2-2
ASSVQGIGELF
>TRBV30|TRBJ1-3
AWSEPGDISGNTIY
>TRBV2|TRBJ1-1
ASSGQANTEAF
>TRBV10-2|TRBJ2-1
ASQRQRVVNEQF
>TRBV27|TRBJ1-5
ASSQGHGGQPQH